Below, 10 T cell receptor beta chains from the same sample are listed, as sequenced in a study of cytomegalovirus exposure and HLA in healthy donors. The PCR ran on 60 Vbeta and 13 Jbeta primers. Libraries were prepared by immunoSEQ multiplex PCR; TCRdb keeps only in-frame clonotypes and omits some of them. The sample records 90,000 to 110,000 clones, roughly 69% being singletons. The sample taken for sequencing was PBMCs. Receptors originate from an older woman in good health and CMV-seropositive.

The chain couples TRBV30 to TRBJ2-7; 7 nucleotides align to TRBD2. The CDR3 extends over 13 amino acids. Trimming removed 0 bases from V and 4 bases from J; junction bases left unmatched: 3. Germline V gene data show CDR1 as GTSNPN and CDR2 as SVGIG (reference sequence). The CDR3 sequence is CAWSVNGGYEQYF. CDR3 coding DNA: TGTGCCTGGAGTGTGAACGGGGGGTACGAGCAGTACTTC. Supplemented by reference TRBV30 and TRBJ2-7, the full variable domain reads SQTIHQWPATLVQPVGSPLSLECTVEGTSNPNLYWYRQAAGRGLQLLFYSVGIGQISSEVPQNLSASRPQDRQFILSSKKLLLSDSGFYLCAWSVNGGYEQYFGPGTRLTVT.

V gene TRBV30 combines with J gene TRBJ2-5, with D possibly TRBD1 on 6 matching bases. V gave up 4 bases and J gave up 0 bases, with 9 bases separating them. CDR3 length: 13 residues. Per the germline V gene, CDR1 is GTSNPN and CDR2 is SVGIG (reference sequence). DNA of the CDR3: TGTGCCTGGACAGGGGAGTACCAAGAGACCCAGTACTTC. Translation: CAWTGEYQETQYF. Based on the CDR3 plus reference TRBV30 and TRBJ2-5, the full variable domain is SQTIHQWPATLVQPVGSPLSLECTVEGTSNPNLYWYRQAAGRGLQLLFYSVGIGQISSEVPQNLSASRPQDRQFILSSKKLLLSDSGFYLCAWTGEYQETQYFGPGTRLLVL.

V and J are TRBV5-1 and TRBJ2-2, with TRBD1 as a possible D gene (5 bases). The CDR3 runs 16 residues. Germline CDR1 SGHRS, CDR2 YFSETQ. Trimming left V 4 bases short and J 5 bases short, with 18 bases between. The CDR3: CASSPERGRLTGELFF. The DNA of the CDR3 is TGCGCCAGCAGCCCGGAAAGGGGCAGGTTGACCGGGGAGCTGTTTTTT.

This chain uses TRBV7-9 with TRBJ2-7; D is undetermined. V gave up 3 bases and J gave up 0 bases, with 6 bases separating them. There are 13 residues in the CDR3. Per germline, CDR1 SEHNR and CDR2 FQNEAQ (reference sequence). CDR3 in DNA: TGTGCCAGCAGCTTGAAGAGCTCCTACGAGCAGTACTTC. Its protein is CASSLKSSYEQYF. Full variable domain (remainder filled in from reference TRBV7-9 and TRBJ2-7): DTGVSQNPRHKITKRGQNVTFRCDPISEHNRLYWYRQTLGQGPEFLTYFQNEAQLEKSRLLSDRFSAERPKGSFSTLEIQRTEQGDSAMYLCASSLKSSYEQYFGPGTRLTVT.

The rearrangement joins TRBV7-9 to TRBJ2-7; D is possibly TRBD2 (7 bases). This CDR3 is 15 amino acids long. V was shortened by 1 base and J by 2 bases, with 12 bases between the two germline ends. Germline values: CDR1 SEHNR, CDR2 FQNEAQ (reference sequence). The CDR3 protein is CASSLGSGGTYEQYF. The CDR3 DNA reads as TGTGCCAGCAGCTTAGGTTCGGGGGGCACCTACGAGCAGTACTTC.

This chain links TRBV18 with TRBJ1-2; no clear D gene. Looked up from germline, CDR1 is KGHSH and CDR2 is LQKENI. This CDR3 contains 13 residues. Trimming removed 0 bases from V and 6 bases from J, with 8 bases in between. Written as DNA, the CDR3 is TGTGCCAGCTCACCACCCTGGGAGGATGGCTACACCTTC. Protein: CASSPPWEDGYTF.

The chain uses TRBV11-3 and TRBJ1-6; a weak D match, TRBD1 (6 bases). The CDR3 contains 17 residues. With 4 bases removed from V and 6 bases from J, the gap between germline ends came to 19 bases. The V gene's germline CDR1 is SGHNT and CDR2 YENEEA. The DNA for the CDR3 is TGTGCCAGCAGCTCCGGGGACATTCGCTGGGGTAATTCACCCCTCCACTTT. This translates into CASSSGDIRWGNSPLHF.

The chain is built from TRBV5-8 and TRBJ1-1; TRBD1 might be the D (6 bases). The CDR3 contains 15 residues. V was cut by 5 bases and J by 2 bases, with 16 bases left in between. Germline V gene data show CDR1 as SGHTS and CDR2 as YDEGEE. The CDR3 loop is CASRAIQGYNTEAFF. CDR3 in DNA: TGTGCCAGCAGGGCGATCCAGGGGTATAACACTGAAGCTTTCTTT. The whole variable domain, filled in from reference TRBV5-8 and TRBJ1-1, reads EAGVTQSPTHLIKTRGQQATLRCSPISGHTSVYWYQQALGLGLQFLLWYDEGEERNRGNFPPRFSGRQFPNYSSELNVNALELEDSALYLCASRAIQGYNTEAFFGQGTRLTVV.

The J gene is TRBJ2-7, the V gene TRBV12-5, with D maybe TRBD2 (5 bases). The V end lost 2 bases, the J end lost 7 bases, and 6 bases lay between the germline ends. Germline lookup yields CDR1 LGHNT and CDR2 FRNRAP. CDR3 size: 11 residues. The CDR3 DNA reads as TGTGCTAGTGGTTTGTGGGAGGAGCAGTACTTC. It specifies CASGLWEEQYF. Full variable domain (outside the CDR3, taken from reference TRBV12-5 and TRBJ2-7): DARVTQTPRHKVTEMGQEVTMRCQPILGHNTVFWYRQTMMQGLELLAYFRNRAPLDDSGMPKDRFSAEMPDATLATLKIQPSEPRDSAVYFCASGLWEEQYFGPGTRLTVT.

This clone appeared once. V gene TRBV5-1 combines with J gene TRBJ2-7; tentative D call: TRBD1 (5 bases). The ends were cut back, 5 bases at V and 3 bases at J, with 9 bases in the middle. This CDR3 has 12 residues. The germline CDR1 and CDR2 sequences are SGHRS and YFSETQ. CDR3 in DNA: TGCGCCAGCAGAGAAGGACACTACGAGCAGTACTTC. Its translation: CASREGHYEQYF.